This T cell receptor (beta chain) came from a study of early T cells in non-severe SARS-CoV-2 infection. Via MiXCR, TCRdb re-called the 5' RACE reads, giving one row per CDR3 protein. The top ten clones hold approximately 3.6% of a sample with 55,000 to 70,000 distinct CDR3 sequences, 4.6% of them seen once. This clonotype was observed many times. This CDR3 is built from 15 residues. Germline V gene sequence: CDR1 MDHEN, CDR2 SYDVKM. Losses at the gene ends were 3 bases for V and 1 base for J; bases not matched to a gene: 2. The input for sequencing was whole blood, taken at baseline. This rearrangement joins TRBV28 to TRBJ2-3; 9 bases map to TRBD2. This clonotype was obtained from an adult who was a healthcare worker with PCR-confirmed SARS-CoV-2 infection or an uninfected control (not recorded which). The donor label of this sample is uncertain. The CDR3, as DNA: TGTGCCAGCAGTTTGCCTAGCGGGGGCACAGATACGCAGTATTTT. Encoded protein: CASSLPSGGTDTQYF.